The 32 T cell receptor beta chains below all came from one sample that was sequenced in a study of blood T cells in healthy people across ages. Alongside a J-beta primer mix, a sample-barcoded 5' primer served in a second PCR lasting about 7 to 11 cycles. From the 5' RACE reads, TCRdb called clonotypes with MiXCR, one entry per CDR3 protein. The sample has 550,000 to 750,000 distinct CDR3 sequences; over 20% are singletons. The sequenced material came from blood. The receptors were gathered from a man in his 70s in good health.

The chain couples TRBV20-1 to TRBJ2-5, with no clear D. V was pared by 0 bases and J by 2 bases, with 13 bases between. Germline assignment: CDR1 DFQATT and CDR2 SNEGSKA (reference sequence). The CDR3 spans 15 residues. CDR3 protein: CSARDIYRAQETQYF. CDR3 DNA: TGCAGTGCTAGAGACATCTACCGGGCACAAGAGACCCAGTACTTC.

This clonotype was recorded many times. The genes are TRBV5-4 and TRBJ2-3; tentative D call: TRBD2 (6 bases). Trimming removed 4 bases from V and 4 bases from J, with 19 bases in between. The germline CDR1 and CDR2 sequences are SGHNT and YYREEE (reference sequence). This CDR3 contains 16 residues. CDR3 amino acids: CASSELRDSSPDTQYF. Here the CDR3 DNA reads TGTGCCAGCAGCGAACTACGGGACTCCTCCCCAGATACGCAGTATTTT.

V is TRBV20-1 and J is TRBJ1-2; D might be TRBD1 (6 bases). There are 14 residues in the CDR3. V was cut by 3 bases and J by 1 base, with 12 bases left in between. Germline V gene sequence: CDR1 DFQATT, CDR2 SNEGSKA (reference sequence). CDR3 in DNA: TGCAGTGCTAGCGTCTCAGGGGTTAACTATGGCTACACCTTC. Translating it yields CSASVSGVNYGYTF.

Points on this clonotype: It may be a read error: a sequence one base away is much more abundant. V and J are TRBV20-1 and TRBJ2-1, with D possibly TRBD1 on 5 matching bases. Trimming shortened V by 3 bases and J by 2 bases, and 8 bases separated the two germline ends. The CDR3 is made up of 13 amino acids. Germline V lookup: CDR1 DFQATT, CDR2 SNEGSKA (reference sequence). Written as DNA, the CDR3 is TGCAGTGCTAGCGAGACAGCCTACAATGAGCAGTTCTTC. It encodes CSASETAYNEQFF.

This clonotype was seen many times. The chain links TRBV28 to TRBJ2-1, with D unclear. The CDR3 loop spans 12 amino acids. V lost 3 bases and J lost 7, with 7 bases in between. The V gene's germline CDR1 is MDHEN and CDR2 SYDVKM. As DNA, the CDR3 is TGTGCCAGCAGTTTTACGGTGAATGAGCAGTTCTTC. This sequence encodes CASSFTVNEQFF.

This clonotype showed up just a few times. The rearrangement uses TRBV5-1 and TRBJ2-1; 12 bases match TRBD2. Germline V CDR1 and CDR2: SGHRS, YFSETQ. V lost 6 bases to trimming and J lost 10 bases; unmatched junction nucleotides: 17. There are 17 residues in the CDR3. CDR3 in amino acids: CASTDTSASGRAGEQFF. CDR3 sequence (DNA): TGCGCCAGCACCGATACTTCGGCTAGCGGGAGGGCAGGGGAGCAGTTCTTC.

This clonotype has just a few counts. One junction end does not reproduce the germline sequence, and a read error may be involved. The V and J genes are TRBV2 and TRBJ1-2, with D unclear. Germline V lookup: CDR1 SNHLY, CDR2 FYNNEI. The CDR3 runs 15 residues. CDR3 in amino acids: CASSFARMANYGHTF. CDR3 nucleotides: TGTGCCAGCAGTTTCGCCAGAATGGCTAACTATGGCCACACCTTC.

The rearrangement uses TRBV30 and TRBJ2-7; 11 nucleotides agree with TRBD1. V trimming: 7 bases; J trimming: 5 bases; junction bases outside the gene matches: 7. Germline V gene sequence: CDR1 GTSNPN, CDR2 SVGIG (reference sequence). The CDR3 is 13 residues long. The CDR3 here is CAYTDRGPNEQYF. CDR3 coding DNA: TGTGCCTACACGGACAGGGGGCCTAACGAGCAGTACTTC.

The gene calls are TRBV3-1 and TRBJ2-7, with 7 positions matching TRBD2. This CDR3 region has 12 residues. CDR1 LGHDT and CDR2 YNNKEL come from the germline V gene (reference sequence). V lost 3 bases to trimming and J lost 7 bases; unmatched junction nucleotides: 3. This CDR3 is CASSHSGREQYF. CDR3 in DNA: TGTGCCAGCAGCCATTCCGGGAGGGAGCAGTACTTC.

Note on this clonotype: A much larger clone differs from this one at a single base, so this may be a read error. In DNA, the CDR3 is TGCAGTGCTACCGGGACCACGAACACTGAAGCTTTCTTT. Translating gives CSATGTTNTEAFF. The rearrangement joins TRBV20-1 to TRBJ1-1, with TRBD1 as a possible D gene (5 bases). The CDR3 runs to 13 residues. The germline V gene encodes CDR1 DFQATT and CDR2 SNEGSKA (reference sequence). Between the trimmed V and J ends, which lost 4 bases and 1 base, there was a span of 10 bases.

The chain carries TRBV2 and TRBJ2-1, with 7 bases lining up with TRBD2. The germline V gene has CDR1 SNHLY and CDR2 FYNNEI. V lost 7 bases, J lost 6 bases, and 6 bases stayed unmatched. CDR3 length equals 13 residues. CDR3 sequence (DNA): TGTGCCAGCATCGGGCGGGAGTTCAATGAGCAGTTCTTC. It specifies CASIGREFNEQFF.

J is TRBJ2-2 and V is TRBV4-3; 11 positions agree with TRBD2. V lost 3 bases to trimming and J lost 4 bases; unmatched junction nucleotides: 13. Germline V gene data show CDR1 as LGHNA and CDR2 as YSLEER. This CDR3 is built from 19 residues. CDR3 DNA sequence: TGCGCCAGCAGCCAGCCGGGACTAGCGGAAACCCCGGCCACCGGGGAGCTGTTTTTT. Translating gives CASSQPGLAETPATGELFF.

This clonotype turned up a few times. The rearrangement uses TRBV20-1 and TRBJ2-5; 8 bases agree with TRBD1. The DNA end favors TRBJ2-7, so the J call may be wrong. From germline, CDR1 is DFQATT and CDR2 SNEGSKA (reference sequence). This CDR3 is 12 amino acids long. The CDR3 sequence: CSAEQGGYEQYF. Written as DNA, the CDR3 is TGCAGTGCTGAACAGGGGGGCTACGAGCAGTACTTC.

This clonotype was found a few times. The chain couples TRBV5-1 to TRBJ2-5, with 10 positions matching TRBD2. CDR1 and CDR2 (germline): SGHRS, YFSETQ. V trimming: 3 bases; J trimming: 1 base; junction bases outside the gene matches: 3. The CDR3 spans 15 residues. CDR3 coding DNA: TGCGCCAGCAGCTGGGGGACTAGCGCCCAAGAGACCCAGTACTTC. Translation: CASSWGTSAQETQYF.

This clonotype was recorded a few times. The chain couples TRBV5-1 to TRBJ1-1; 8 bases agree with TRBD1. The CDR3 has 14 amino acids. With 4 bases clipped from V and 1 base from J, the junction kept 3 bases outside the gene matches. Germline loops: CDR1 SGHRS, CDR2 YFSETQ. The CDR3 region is CASSIGQGNTEAFF. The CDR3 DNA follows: TGCGCCAGCAGCATAGGACAGGGGAACACTGAAGCTTTCTTT.

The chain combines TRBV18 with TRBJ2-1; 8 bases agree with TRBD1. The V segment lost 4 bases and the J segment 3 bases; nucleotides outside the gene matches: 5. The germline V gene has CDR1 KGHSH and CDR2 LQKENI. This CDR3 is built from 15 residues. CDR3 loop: CASSLTTGDYNEQFF. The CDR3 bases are TGTGCCAGCTCACTAACGACAGGGGACTACAATGAGCAGTTCTTC. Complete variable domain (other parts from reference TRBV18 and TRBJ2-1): NAGVMQNPRHLVRRRGQEARLRCSPMKGHSHVYWYRQLPEEGLKFMVYLQKENIIDESGMPKERFSAEFPKEGPSILRIQQVVRGDSAAYFCASSLTTGDYNEQFFGPGTRLTVL.

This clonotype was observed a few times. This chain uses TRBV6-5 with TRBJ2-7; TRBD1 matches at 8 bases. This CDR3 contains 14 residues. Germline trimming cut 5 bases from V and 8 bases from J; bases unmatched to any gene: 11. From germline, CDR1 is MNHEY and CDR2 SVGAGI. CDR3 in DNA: TGTGCCAGCAGTAACCGGGACAGGCCTTTGCAGCAGTACTTC. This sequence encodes CASSNRDRPLQQYF.

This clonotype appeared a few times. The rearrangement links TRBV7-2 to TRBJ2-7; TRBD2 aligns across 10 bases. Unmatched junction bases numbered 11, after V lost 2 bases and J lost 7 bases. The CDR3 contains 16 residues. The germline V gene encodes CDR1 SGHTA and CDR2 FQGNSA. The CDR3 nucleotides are TGTGCCAGCAGCTTACTGGCCCGAGCGGGAGGGAGAGAGCAGTACTTC. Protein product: CASSLLARAGGREQYF.

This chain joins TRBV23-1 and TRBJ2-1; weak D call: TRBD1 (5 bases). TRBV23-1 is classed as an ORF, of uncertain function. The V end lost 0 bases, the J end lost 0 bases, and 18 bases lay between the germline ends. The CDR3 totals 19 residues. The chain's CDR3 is CASSQSPDNALSSYNEQFF. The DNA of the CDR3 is TGCGCCAGCAGTCAATCCCCGGACAACGCTCTGAGCTCCTACAATGAGCAGTTCTTC.

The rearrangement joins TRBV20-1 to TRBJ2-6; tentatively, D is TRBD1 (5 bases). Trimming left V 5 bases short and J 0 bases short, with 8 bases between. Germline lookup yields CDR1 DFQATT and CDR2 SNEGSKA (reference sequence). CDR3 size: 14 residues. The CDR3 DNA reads TGCAGTGCTCCTGACAGCTCTGGGGCCAACGTCCTGACTTTC. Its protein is CSAPDSSGANVLTF.

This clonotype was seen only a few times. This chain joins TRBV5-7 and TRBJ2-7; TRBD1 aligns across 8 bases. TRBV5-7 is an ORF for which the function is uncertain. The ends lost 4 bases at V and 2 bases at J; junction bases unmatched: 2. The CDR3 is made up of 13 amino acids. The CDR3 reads CASSTQGAYEQYF. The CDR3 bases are TGTGCCAGCAGCACACAGGGGGCCTACGAGCAGTACTTC.

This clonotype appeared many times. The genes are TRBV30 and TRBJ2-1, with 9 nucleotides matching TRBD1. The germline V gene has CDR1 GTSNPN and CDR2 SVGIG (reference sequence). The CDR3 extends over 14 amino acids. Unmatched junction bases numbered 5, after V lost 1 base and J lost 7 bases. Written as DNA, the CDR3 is TGTGCCTGGAGTGGCGGGACAGGGTTTAATGAGCAGTTCTTC. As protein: CAWSGGTGFNEQFF.

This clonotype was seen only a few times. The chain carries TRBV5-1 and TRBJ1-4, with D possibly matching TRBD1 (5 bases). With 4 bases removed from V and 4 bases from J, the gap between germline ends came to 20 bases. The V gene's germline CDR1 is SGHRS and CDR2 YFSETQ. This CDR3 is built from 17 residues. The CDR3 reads CASSILPSDTRNEKLFF. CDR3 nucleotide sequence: TGCGCCAGCAGCATCCTACCCTCGGACACTCGTAATGAAAAACTGTTTTTT.

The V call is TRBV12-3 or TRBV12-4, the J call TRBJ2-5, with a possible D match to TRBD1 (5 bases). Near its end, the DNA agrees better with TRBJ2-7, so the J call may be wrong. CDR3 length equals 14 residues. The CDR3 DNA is TGTGCCAGCAGTTACGGACAATGGGGTTACGAGCAGTACTTC. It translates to CASSYGQWGYEQYF.

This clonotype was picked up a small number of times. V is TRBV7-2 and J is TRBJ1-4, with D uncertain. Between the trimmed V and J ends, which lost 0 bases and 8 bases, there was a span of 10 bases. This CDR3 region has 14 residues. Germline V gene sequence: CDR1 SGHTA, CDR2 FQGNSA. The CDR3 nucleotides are TGTGCCAGCAGCTTAGCGGAGACAACCGAAAAACTGTTTTTT. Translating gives CASSLAETTEKLFF.

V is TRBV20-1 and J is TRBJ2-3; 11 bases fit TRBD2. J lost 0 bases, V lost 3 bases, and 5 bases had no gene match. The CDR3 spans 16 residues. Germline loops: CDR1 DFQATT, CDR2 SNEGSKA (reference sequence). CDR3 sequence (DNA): TGCAGTGCTAGGGTAACTAGCGGGAGTAGCACAGATACGCAGTATTTT. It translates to CSARVTSGSSTDTQYF.

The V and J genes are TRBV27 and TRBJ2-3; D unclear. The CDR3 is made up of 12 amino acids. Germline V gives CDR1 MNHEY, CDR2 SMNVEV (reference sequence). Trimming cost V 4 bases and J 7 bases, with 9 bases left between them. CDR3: CASSSGTHTQYF. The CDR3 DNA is TGTGCCAGCAGTTCGGGTACACATACGCAGTATTTT.

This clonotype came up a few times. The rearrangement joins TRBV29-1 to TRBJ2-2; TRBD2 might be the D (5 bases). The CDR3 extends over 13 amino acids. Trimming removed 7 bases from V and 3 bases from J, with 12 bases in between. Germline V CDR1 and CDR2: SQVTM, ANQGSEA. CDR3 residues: CSADRGDTGELFF. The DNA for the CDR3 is TGCAGCGCCGACCGGGGAGACACCGGGGAGCTGTTTTTT.

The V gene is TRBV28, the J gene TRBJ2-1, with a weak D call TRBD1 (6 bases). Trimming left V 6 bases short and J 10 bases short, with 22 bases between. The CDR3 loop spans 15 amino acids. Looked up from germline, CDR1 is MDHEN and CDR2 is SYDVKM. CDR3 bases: TGTGCCAGCAGCAACGGACAGATACTAGTGGGCGAGCAGTTCTTC. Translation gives CASSNGQILVGEQFF.

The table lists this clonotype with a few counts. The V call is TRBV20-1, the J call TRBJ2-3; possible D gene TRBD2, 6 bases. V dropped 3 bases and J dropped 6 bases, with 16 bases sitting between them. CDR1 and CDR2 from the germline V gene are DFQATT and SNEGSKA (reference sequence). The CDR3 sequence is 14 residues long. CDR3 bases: TGCAGTGCTAGCTATAGCGGTGAGGGGGATACGCAGTATTTT. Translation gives CSASYSGEGDTQYF.

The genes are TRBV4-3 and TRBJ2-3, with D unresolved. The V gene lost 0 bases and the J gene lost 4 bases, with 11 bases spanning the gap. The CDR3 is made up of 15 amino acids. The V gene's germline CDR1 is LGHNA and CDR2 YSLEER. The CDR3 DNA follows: TGCGCCAGCAGCCAAGATATACGCGGATCAGATACGCAGTATTTT. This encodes CASSQDIRGSDTQYF.

In nucleotides, the CDR3 is TGTGCCAGCAGTTACATGGGTGGCGGGGAGCTGTTTTTT. Protein sequence: CASSYMGGGELFF. V gene TRBV6-5 combines with J gene TRBJ2-2; D uncertain. CDR3 length: 13 amino acids. CDR1 is MNHEY, CDR2 SVGAGI, per germline. The V end was cut by 2 bases, the J end by 7 bases, with 8 bases between.